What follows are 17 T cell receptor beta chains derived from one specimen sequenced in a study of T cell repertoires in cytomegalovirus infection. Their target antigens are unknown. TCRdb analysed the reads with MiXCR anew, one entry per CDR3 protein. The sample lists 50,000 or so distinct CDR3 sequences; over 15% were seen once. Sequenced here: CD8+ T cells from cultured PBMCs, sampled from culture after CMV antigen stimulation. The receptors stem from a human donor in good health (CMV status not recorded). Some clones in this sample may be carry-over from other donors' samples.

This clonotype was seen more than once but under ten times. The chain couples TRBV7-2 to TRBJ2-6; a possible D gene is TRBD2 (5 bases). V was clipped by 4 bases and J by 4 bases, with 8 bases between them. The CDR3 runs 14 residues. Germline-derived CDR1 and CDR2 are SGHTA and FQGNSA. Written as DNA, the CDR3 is TGTGCCAGCAGCTCCCGCGGGGGGGCCAACGTCCTGACTTTC. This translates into CASSSRGGANVLTF. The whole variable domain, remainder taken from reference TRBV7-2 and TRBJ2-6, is GAGVSQSPSNKVTEKGKDVELRCDPISGHTALYWYRQSLGQGLEFLIYFQGNSAPDKSGLPSDRFSAERTGGSVSTLTIQRTQQEDSAVYLCASSSRGGANVLTFGAGSRLTVL.

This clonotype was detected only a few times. CDR3 amino acids: CASSLGSSFHNEQFF. For the CDR3, the DNA is TGTGCCAGCAGTTTAGGGTCTAGTTTCCACAATGAGCAGTTCTTC. This rearrangement joins TRBV27 to TRBJ2-1; no clear D gene. The germline gives CDR1 MNHEY, CDR2 SMNVEV (reference sequence). This CDR3 has 15 amino acids. V lost 2 bases, J lost 5 bases, and 13 bases lay in between.

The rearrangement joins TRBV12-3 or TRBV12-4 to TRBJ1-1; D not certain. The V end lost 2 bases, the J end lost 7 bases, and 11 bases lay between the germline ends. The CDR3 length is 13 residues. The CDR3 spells CASSLTDGIEAFF. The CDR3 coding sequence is TGTGCCAGCAGTTTAACGGACGGTATTGAAGCTTTCTTT.

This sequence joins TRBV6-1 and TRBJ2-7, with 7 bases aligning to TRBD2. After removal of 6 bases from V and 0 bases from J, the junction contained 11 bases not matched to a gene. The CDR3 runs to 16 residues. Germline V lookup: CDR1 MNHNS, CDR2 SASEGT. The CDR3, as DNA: TGTGCCAGCAGCCCTAGCGGAGGCCTCAGCTCCTACGAGCAGTACTTC. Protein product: CASSPSGGLSSYEQYF.

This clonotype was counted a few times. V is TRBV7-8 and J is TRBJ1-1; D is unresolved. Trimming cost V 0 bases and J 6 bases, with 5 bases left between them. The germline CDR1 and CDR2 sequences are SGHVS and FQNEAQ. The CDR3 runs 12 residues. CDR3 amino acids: CASSLAGAEAFF. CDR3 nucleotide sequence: TGTGCCAGCAGCTTAGCTGGGGCTGAAGCTTTCTTT.

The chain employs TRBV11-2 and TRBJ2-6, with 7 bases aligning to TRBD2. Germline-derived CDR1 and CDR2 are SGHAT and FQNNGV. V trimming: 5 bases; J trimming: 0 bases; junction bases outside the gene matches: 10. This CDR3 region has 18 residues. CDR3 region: CASSPAWDYLSGANVLTF. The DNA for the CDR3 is TGTGCCAGCAGCCCCGCCTGGGACTACCTCTCTGGGGCCAACGTCCTGACTTTC.

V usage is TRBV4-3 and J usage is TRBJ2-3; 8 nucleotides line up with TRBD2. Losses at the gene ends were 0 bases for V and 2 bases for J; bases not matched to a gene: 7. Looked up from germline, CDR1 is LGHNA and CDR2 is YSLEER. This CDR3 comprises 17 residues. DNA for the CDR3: TGCGCCAGCAGCCAAGATACGAGCGGGAGACCCACAGATACGCAGTATTTT. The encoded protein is CASSQDTSGRPTDTQYF.

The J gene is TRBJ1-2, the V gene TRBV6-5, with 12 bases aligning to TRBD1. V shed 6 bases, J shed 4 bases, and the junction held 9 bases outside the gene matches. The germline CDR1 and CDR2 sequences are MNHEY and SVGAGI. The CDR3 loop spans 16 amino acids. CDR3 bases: TGTGCCAGCAGCCCCGGGACAGGGGGCGCAAGCTATGGCTACACCTTC. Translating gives CASSPGTGGASYGYTF.

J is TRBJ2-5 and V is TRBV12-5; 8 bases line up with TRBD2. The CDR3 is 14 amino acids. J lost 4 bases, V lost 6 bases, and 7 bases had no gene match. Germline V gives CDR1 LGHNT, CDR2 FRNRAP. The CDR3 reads CASGAGLVGETQYF. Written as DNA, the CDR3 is TGTGCTAGTGGGGCGGGACTAGTCGGAGAGACCCAGTACTTC.

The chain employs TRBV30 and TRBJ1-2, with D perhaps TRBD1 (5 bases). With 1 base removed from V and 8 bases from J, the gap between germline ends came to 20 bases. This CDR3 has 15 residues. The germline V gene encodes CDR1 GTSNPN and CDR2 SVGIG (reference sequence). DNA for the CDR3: TGTGCCTGGAGTGCTCGACAGTCATACCTCGGGGGCTACACCTTC. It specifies CAWSARQSYLGGYTF. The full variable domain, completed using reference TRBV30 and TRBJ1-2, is SQTIHQWPATLVQPVGSPLSLECTVEGTSNPNLYWYRQAAGRGLQLLFYSVGIGQISSEVPQNLSASRPQDRQFILSSKKLLLSDSGFYLCAWSARQSYLGGYTFGSGTRLTVV.

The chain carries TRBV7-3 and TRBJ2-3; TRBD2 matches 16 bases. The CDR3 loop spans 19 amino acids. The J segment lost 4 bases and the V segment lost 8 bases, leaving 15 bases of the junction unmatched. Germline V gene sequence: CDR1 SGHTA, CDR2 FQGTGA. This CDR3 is CASFRQGLAGGPAPDTQYF. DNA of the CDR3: TGTGCCAGCTTCCGTCAGGGACTAGCGGGAGGGCCGGCCCCAGATACGCAGTATTTT.

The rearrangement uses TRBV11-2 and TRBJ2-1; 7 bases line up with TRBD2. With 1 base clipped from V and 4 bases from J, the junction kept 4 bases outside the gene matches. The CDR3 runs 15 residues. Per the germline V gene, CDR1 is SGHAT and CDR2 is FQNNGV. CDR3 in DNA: TGTGCCAGCAGCTTAGCTAGCGGCCGATACAATGAGCAGTTCTTC. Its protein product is CASSLASGRYNEQFF. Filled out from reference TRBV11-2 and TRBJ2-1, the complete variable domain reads EAGVAQSPRYKIIEKRQSVAFWCNPISGHATLYWYQQILGQGPKLLIQFQNNGVVDDSQLPKDRFSAERLKGVDSTLKIQPAKLEDSAVYLCASSLASGRYNEQFFGPGTRLTVL.

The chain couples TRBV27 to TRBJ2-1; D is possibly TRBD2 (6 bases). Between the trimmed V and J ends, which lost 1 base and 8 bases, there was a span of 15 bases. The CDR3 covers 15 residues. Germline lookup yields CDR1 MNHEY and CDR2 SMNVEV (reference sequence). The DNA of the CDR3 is TGTGCCAGCAGTTTATTATGGGACTCCCGGGATGAGCAGTTCTTC. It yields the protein CASSLLWDSRDEQFF.

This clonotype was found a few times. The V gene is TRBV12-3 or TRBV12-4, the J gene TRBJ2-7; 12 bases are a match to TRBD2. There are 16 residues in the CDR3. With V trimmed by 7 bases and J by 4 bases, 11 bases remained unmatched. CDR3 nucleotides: TGTGCCAGCACCGATGGACCGACTAGCGGGGGTTACGAGCAGTACTTC. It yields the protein CASTDGPTSGGYEQYF.

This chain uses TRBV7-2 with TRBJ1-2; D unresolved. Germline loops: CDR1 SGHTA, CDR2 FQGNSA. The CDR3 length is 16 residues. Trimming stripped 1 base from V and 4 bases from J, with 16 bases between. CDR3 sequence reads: CASSLGDETDFYGYTF. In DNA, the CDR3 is TGTGCCAGCAGCTTAGGTGATGAGACGGACTTCTATGGCTACACCTTC.

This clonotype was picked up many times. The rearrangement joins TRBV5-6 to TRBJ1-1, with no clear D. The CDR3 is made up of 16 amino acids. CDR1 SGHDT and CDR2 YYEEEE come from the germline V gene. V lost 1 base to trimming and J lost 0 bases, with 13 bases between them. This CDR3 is CASSLPRTGMNTEAFF. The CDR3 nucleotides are TGTGCCAGCAGCTTGCCCCGGACGGGAATGAACACTGAAGCTTTCTTT. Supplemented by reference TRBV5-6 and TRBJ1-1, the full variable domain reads DAGVTQSPTHLIKTRGQQVTLRCSPKSGHDTVSWYQQALGQGPQFIFQYYEEEERQRGNFPDRFSGHQFPNYSSELNVNALLLGDSALYLCASSLPRTGMNTEAFFGQGTRLTVV.

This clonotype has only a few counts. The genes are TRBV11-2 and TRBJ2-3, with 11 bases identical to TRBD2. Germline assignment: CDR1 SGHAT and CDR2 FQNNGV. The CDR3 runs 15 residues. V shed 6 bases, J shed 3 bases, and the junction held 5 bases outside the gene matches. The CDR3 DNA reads TGTGCCAGCAGGCAGACTAGCGGGACTACAGATACGCAGTATTTT. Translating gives CASRQTSGTTDTQYF. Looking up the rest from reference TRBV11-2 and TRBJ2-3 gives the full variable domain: EAGVAQSPRYKIIEKRQSVAFWCNPISGHATLYWYQQILGQGPKLLIQFQNNGVVDDSQLPKDRFSAERLKGVDSTLKIQPAKLEDSAVYLCASRQTSGTTDTQYFGPGTRLTVL.